What follows are 10 T cell receptor beta chains derived from one specimen sequenced in a study of T cell responses to AZD1222 COVID-19 vaccine. The assay was immunoSEQ multiplex PCR, and TCRdb's table has in-frame clones only and misses some. Of around 130,000 clones listed, about 91% are singletons. The source material was peripheral blood, sampled on day 0 of AZD1222 vaccination. These receptors originate from an adult in good health.

This rearrangement joins TRBV6-4 to TRBJ2-2, with D unclear. Trimming shortened V by 6 bases and J by 0 bases, and 8 bases separated the two germline ends. CDR1 is MRHNA and CDR2 is SNTAGT in the germline V gene. The CDR3 is made up of 14 amino acids. The CDR3 region has the DNA TGTGCCAGCAGCCTCCAGACGAACACCGGGGAGCTGTTTTTT. It encodes CASSLQTNTGELFF.

This clone was recorded a few times. The chain recombines TRBV4-1 with TRBJ1-4; 8 nucleotides align to TRBD1. This CDR3 comprises 18 residues. Germline trimming cut 0 bases from V and 5 bases from J; bases unmatched to any gene: 11. Germline V CDR1 and CDR2: MGHRA, YSYEKL. The DNA for the CDR3 is TGCGCCAGCAGCCAAGACAGGGATTCCGGGACAGGCAATGAAAAACTGTTTTTT. Translation gives CASSQDRDSGTGNEKLFF.

This clone has a handful of counts. This sequence joins TRBV19 and TRBJ1-2; D is perhaps TRBD1 (5 bases). Germline CDR1 is LNHDA and CDR2 is SQIVND (reference sequence). The CDR3 sequence is 14 residues long. Trimming cost V 7 bases and J 4 bases, with 16 bases left between them. CDR3 bases: TGTGCCAGTACCCCCTCGGGACTAAGCTATGGCTACACCTTC. It encodes CASTPSGLSYGYTF.

The V and J genes are TRBV10-3 and TRBJ2-7; the D gene is possibly TRBD1 (6 bases). Trimming took 9 bases from V and 6 from J, leaving 21 bases between them. Germline CDR1 is ENHRY and CDR2 is SYGVKD. The CDR3 consists of 14 residues. The CDR3 nucleotides are TGTGCCATGAGGAAGGGACAAGGGGTTCCCGAGCAGTACTTC. This codes for CAMRKGQGVPEQYF.

A few counts support this clone. This sample also contains other DNA sequences that code for the same CDR3. The chain uses TRBV10-3 and TRBJ1-3; D may be TRBD1 (5 bases). CDR1 and CDR2 from the germline V gene are ENHRY and SYGVKD. The CDR3 runs to 14 residues. V was trimmed by 3 bases and J by 2 bases, leaving 8 bases between them. The CDR3 DNA sequence: TGTGCCATCAGTGACCCCAGGGCTGGAAACACCATATATTTT. Translation gives CAISDPRAGNTIYF.

V gene TRBV6-2 or TRBV6-3 combines with J gene TRBJ2-7; 10 nucleotides match TRBD1. V trimming: 4 bases; J trimming: 3 bases; junction bases outside the gene matches: 3. The CDR3 spans 14 residues. Per the germline V gene, CDR1 is MNHEY and CDR2 is SVGEGT. For the CDR3, the DNA is TGTGCCAGCAGTTCGGGACAGGGGCGCTACGAGCAGTACGTC. Translating it yields CASSSGQGRYEQYV.

The chain recombines TRBV11-3 with TRBJ2-7; tentatively, D is TRBD2 (5 bases). V lost 6 bases and J lost 5, with 11 bases in between. The CDR3 runs 12 residues. In germline, CDR1 is SGHNT, CDR2 YENEEA. CDR3 residues: CASRDGVDEQYF. The CDR3 nucleotides read TGTGCCAGCAGGGACGGGGTGGACGAGCAGTACTTC.

On this clone itself: Sequence at one end of the junction differs from germline and may be a read error. This rearrangement joins TRBV12-3 or TRBV12-4 to TRBJ2-7, with D perhaps TRBD1 or TRBD2 (5 bases each). The length of the CDR3 is 11 residues. In nucleotides, the CDR3 is TGTGCCAGCAGTTTAAGGGACGAGCAGAACTTC. This translates into CASSLRDEQNF.

The chain recombines TRBV4-1 with TRBJ1-1; 7 bases match TRBD1. CDR1 is MGHRA and CDR2 is YSYEKL in the germline V gene. The V gene end was trimmed by 3 bases and the J gene end by 1 base; junction bases not matched to a gene: 2. The CDR3 sequence is 14 residues long. CDR3 loop: CASSQRTGNTEAFF. Here the CDR3 DNA reads TGCGCCAGCAGCCAGAGGACAGGGAACACTGAAGCTTTCTTT.

The V call is TRBV12-3 or TRBV12-4, the J call TRBJ2-5; 7 bases fit TRBD1. The CDR3 contains 13 residues. V dropped 5 bases and J dropped 2; count of bases not matched to a gene: 2. In DNA, the CDR3 is TGTGCCAGCAGTCCAGGGGGACAAGAGACCCAGTACTTC. This encodes CASSPGGQETQYF.